This T cell receptor (beta chain) was captured in a study of blood T cell repertoires in COVID-19. Whole-study context: There were acute and convalescent COVID-19 samples, and they came from the United States, Italy and Spain.

This clone was observed a handful of times. Original analysis: How many nucleated cells were present was estimated from reference gene primer amplification. TCRdb keeps only in-frame clones here, not all; method: immunoSEQ multiplex PCR. V and J calls and clone size are as listed in that table; D and trimming were resolved from the DNA. The sample includes about 120,000 clones, 55% to 70% seen only once; the top ten take roughly 2%. V lost 8 bases, J lost 3 bases, and 20 bases lay in between. Germline CDR1 is LGHDT and CDR2 is YNNKEL (reference sequence). This CDR3 contains 16 residues. The clonotype originates from a woman between 70 and 85 years old with acute or convalescent COVID-19. The sample was peripheral blood. The rearrangement links TRBV3-1 (or the pseudogene TRBV3-2) to TRBJ2-1, with D possibly TRBD2 on 6 matching bases. The CDR3 bases are TGTGCCAGCTCTCTACGGGCTAGCGAGATCTACAATGAGCAGTTCTTC. Translated, it gives CASSLRASEIYNEQFF.